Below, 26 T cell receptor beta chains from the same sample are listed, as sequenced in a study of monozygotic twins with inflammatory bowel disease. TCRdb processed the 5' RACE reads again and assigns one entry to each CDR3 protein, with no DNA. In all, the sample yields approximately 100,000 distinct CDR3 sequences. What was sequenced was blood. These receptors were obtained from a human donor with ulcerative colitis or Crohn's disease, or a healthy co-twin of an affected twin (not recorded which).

The CDR3 reads CSGSTGVLITGELFF. V is TRBV29-1 and J is TRBJ2-2; TCRdb's D call of TRBD1 is untestable without DNA. The germline V gene has CDR1 SQVTM and CDR2 ANQGSEA. CDR3 length: 15 residues.

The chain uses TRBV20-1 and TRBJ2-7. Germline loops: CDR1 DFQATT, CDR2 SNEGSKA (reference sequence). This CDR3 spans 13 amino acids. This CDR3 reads CSASDRLSYEQYF.

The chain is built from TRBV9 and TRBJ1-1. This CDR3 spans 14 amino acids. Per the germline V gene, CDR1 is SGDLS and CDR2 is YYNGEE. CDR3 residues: CASSIVMEGPEAFF.

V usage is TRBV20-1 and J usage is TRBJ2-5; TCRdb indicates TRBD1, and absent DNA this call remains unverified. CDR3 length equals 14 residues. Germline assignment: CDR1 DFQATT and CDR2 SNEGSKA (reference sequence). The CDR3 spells CSARDALARETQYF.

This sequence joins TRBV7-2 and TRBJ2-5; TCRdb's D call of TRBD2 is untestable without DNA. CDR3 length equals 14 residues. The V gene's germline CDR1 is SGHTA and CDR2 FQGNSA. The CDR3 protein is CASSSISGTETQYF.

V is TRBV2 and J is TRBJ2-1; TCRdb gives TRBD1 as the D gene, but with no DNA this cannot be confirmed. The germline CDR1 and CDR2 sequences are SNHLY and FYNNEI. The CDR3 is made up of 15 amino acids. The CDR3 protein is CASSEAHRGSFEQFF.

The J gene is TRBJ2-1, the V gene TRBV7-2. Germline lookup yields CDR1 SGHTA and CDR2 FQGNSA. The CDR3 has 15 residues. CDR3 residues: CASSLWAARTNEQFF.

CDR3 amino acids: CASSLSGREEETQYF. The rearrangement uses TRBV5-4 and TRBJ2-5; TCRdb designates TRBD2, a call that cannot be tested without DNA. There are 15 residues in the CDR3. CDR1 and CDR2 from the germline V gene are SGHNT and YYREEE (reference sequence).

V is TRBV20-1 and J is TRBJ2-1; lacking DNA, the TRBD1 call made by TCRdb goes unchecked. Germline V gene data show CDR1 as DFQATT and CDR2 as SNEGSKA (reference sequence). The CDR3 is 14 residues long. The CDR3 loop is CSALWGQKDNEQFF.

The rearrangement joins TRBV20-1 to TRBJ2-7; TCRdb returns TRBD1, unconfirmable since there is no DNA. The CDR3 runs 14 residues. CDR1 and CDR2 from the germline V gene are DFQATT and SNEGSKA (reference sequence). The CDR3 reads CSALRAGRPYEQYF.

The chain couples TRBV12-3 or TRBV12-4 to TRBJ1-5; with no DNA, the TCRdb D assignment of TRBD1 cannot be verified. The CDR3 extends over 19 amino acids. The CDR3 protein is CASSASPGHLKNSNQPQHF.

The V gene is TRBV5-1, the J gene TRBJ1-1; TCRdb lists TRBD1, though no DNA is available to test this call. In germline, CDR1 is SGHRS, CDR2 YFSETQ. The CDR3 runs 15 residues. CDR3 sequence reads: CASSLEGQGNTEAFF.

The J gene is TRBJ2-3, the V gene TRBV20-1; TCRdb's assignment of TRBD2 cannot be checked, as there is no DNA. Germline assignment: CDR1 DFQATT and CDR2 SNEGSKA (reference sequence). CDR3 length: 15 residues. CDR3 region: CSATRPEISTDTQYF.

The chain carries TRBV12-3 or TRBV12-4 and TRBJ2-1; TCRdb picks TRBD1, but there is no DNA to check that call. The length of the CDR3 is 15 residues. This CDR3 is CASSPLQGAGNEQFF.

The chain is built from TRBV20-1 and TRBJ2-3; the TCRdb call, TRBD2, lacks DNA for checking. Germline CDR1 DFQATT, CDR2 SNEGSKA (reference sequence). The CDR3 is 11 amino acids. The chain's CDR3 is CSAGTIDTQYF.

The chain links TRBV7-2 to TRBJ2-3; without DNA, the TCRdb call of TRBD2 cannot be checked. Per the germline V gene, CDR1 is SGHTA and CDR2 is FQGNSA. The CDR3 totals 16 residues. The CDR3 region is CASSLDLASSTDTQYF.

The CDR3: CASSYSNDGKQFF. J is TRBJ2-1 and V is TRBV6-5. This CDR3 spans 13 amino acids. Germline values: CDR1 MNHEY, CDR2 SVGAGI.

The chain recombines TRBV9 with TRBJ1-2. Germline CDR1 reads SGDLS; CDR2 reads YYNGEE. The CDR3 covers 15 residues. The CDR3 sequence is CASSVAGEGNYGYTF.

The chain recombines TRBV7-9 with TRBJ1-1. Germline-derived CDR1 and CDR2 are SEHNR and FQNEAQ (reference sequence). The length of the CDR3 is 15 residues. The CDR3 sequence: CASRDRTSGETEAFF.

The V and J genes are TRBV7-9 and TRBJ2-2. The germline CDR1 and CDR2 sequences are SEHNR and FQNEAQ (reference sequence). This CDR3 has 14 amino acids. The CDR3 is CARTDTSGTGELFF.

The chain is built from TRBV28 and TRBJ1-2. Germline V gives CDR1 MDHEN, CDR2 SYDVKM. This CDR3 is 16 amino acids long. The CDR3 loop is CASSLIGGGLINGYTF.

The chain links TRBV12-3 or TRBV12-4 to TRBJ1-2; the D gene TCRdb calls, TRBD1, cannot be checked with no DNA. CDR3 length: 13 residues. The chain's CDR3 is CASSARGANGYTF.

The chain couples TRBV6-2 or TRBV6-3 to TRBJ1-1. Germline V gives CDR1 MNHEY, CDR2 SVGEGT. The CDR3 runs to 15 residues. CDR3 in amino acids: CASTSSLEVETEAFF.

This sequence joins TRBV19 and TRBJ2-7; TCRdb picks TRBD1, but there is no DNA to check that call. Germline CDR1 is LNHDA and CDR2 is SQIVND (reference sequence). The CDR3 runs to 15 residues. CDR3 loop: CASSIDRDRGYGQYF.

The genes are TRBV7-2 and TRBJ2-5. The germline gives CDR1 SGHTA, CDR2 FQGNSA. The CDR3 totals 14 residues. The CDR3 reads CASSLVTNVGTQYF.

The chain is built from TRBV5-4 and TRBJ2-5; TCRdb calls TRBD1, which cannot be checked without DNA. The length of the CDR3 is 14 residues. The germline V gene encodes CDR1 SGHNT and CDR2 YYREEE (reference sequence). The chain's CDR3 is CASSLSRDGETQYF.